This T cell receptor beta chain was identified in a study of post-analysis software for immune sequencing data. As for the study in general: Some patients lacked subtype; others had relapsing-remitting, secondary progressive or progressive-relapsing disease.

Study-level results: Compared with controls, patients showed significantly lower normalized Chao1 diversity. Strong same-batch co-clustering of samples appeared with F measure clustering. Included in a set of roughly five TRBV segments more frequent in patients than controls were TRBV5-6, TRBV5-1 and TRBV20-1.

Unique molecular identifiers were built into the TCR beta cDNA libraries. Each batch of 1 to 10 million T cells produced 500,000 to 600,000 cDNA molecules. TCRdb independently ran MiXCR on the PCR reads; one entry per CDR3 protein. This table has about 820,000 distinct CDR3 sequences, approximately 57% appearing once. The CDR3 sequence is 13 residues long. Germline V gene data show CDR1 as MGHRA and CDR2 as YSYEKL. The V end lost 1 base, the J end lost 6 bases, and 7 bases lay between the germline ends. A note on this clonotype: Its matching antigen is unknown.

J is TRBJ2-1 and V is TRBV4-1; possible D gene TRBD1, 6 bases. The clonotype originates from a girl between 5 and 17 years old with multiple sclerosis. The specimen was blood. For the CDR3, the DNA is TGCGCCAGCAGCCAAGGACAGGTCAATGAGCAGTTCTTC. Its protein product is CASSQGQVNEQFF.